Included here is one T cell receptor beta chain sequence, with context. The sample originates from a study of shared clonotypes between healthy human individuals. On the study more broadly: Each donor's CD8 memory used one plate, CD8 naive two, each CD4 subset three.

Naive CD8 cells lacked CD45RO and underwent positive selection for CCR7, leaving out terminally differentiated effector memory CD45RA+ cells. The study drew all its donors from Caucasian adults living in Nashville, Tennessee. Libraries were prepared by immunoSEQ multiplex PCR; TCRdb keeps only in-frame clonotypes and omits some of them. The sample yields about 1.9 million clones, just under 95% seen once. The length of the CDR3 is 12 residues. Per the germline V gene, CDR1 is SGHDT and CDR2 is YYEEEE. V dropped 4 bases and J dropped 7 bases, with 9 bases sitting between them. Sequences were obtained from naive CD8+ T cells from PBMCs. The clonotype was recovered from a man aged 18 to 30 in good health. Some clones in this sample may be carry-over from other donors' samples. V usage is TRBV5-6 and J usage is TRBJ2-1; D call uncertain. CDR3 nucleotide sequence: TGTGCCAGCAGCCACCTGGTGAATGAGCAGTTCTTC. The encoded protein is CASSHLVNEQFF. Full variable domain (remainder filled in from reference TRBV5-6 and TRBJ2-1): DAGVTQSPTHLIKTRGQQVTLRCSPKSGHDTVSWYQQALGQGPQFIFQYYEEEERQRGNFPDRFSGHQFPNYSSELNVNALLLGDSALYLCASSHLVNEQFFGPGTRLTVL.